This TCR beta chain was recovered during a study of OX40 agonist ivuxolimab in advanced cancers. With 4 bases removed from V and 2 bases from J, the gap between germline ends came to 11 bases. The CDR3 extends over 14 amino acids. In germline, CDR1 is MNHEY, CDR2 SVGAGI. The data were produced by immunoSEQ multiplex PCR, yet TCRdb's version contains in-frame clones alone and is incomplete. The table lists about 120,000 clones, approximately 90% of them singletons. J is TRBJ1-1 and V is TRBV6-5; maybe TRBD1 (6 bases). The source was CD4+ or CD8+ T cells sorted from blood, collected in a trial of the OX40 agonist ivuxolimab. The TCR originated in an adult with an advanced solid tumor such as melanoma, head and neck, liver or kidney cancer. The DNA for the CDR3 is TGTGCCAGCAGTTTCGGACAGCCTAACACTGAAGCTTTCTTT. This translates into CASSFGQPNTEAFF.